A selection of T cell receptor beta chains follows, all from one sample in a study of T cell repertoires in cytomegalovirus infection. TCRdb independently ran MiXCR on the reads; one entry per CDR3 protein. The sample holds about 220,000 distinct CDR3 sequences, about 38% seen once. For these TCRs, the target antigens are not known. Specimen: CD8+ T cells from cultured PBMCs, collected from culture after CMV antigen stimulation. These receptors were obtained from a human donor in good health (CMV status not recorded). Some clones in this sample may be carry-over from other donors' samples. Both conserved end residues are part of each CDR3. D genes are given only for firm matches. Size tells how often a clone was seen (once, few, many) or the class of an expanded clone, and some rows leave it out.

clone_size	j_call	d_call	v_call	cdr3_aa	cdr3_nt
.	TRBJ2-3	TRBD1	TRBV11-2	CASTPGGQGLQAGPQYF	TGTGCCAGCACCCCCGGCGGACAGGGTCTACAAGCCGGCCCGCAGTATTTT
.	TRBJ2-3	TRBD2	TRBV28	CASSSGLAAAPDTQYF	TGTGCCAGCAGTTCCGGACTAGCGGCAGCCCCAGATACGCAGTATTTT
few	TRBJ1-1	.	TRBV7-3	CASSLRVAATEAFF	TGTGCCAGCAGCTTAAGGGTGGCTGCTACTGAAGCTTTCTTT
.	TRBJ2-1	TRBD2	TRBV4-1	CASSQDIAGSYNEQFF	TGCGCCAGCAGCCAAGATATAGCGGGATCATACAATGAGCAGTTCTTC
.	TRBJ2-2	.	TRBV11-3	CASSWFPEDLNGELFF	TGTGCCAGCAGCTGGTTTCCGGAGGACTTGAACGGGGAGCTGTTTTTT
.	TRBJ1-2	TRBD1	TRBV29-1	CSVTGTGSGYTF	TGCAGCGTTACCGGGACAGGGTCTGGCTACACCTTC
.	TRBJ1-2	.	TRBV6-8	CATTGVSNYGYTF	TGTGCCACTACAGGAGTTTCTAACTATGGCTACACCTTC
.	TRBJ2-7	.	TRBV7-2	CASSVGQTYEQYF	TGTGCCAGCAGCGTGGGCCAAACCTACGAGCAGTACTTC
.	TRBJ2-1	TRBD2	TRBV7-9	CASSLALGGRARDEQFF	TGTGCCAGCAGCTTAGCATTGGGCGGGAGGGCCCGGGATGAGCAGTTCTTC
few	TRBJ1-2	TRBD1	TRBV10-3	CAITQTGGNGYTF	TGTGCCATCACTCAGACAGGGGGGAATGGCTACACCTTC
.	TRBJ1-5	.	TRBV5-1	CASTWGGAGQPQHF	TGCGCCAGCACCTGGGGGGGGGCCGGTCAGCCCCAGCATTTT
few	TRBJ2-1	TRBD2	TRBV7-3	CASSTSESNNEQFF	TGTGCCAGCAGTACTAGCGAAAGCAACAATGAGCAGTTCTTC
.	TRBJ2-1	.	TRBV12-3/TRBV12-4	CASSLSAGITYNEQFF	TGTGCCAGCAGCCTTTCTGCGGGAATCACCTACAATGAGCAGTTCTTC
few	TRBJ2-2	.	TRBV7-9	CASRRAGTRTTGELFF	TGTGCCAGCAGGCGAGCGGGGACAAGGACTACCGGGGAGCTGTTTTTT
.	TRBJ1-1	.	TRBV12-3/TRBV12-4	CASSLFGRTEAFF	TGTGCCAGCAGTTTATTTGGGAGGACTGAAGCTTTCTTT
many	TRBJ2-7	TRBD1	TRBV4-2	CASSQEGQGSYEQYF	TGTGCCAGCAGCCAAGAGGGACAGGGGTCCTACGAGCAGTACTTC
.	TRBJ1-2	TRBD1	TRBV27	CASSSFGQGEYGYTF	TGTGCCAGCAGTTCCTTCGGACAGGGAGAGTATGGCTACACCTTC
few	TRBJ2-1	.	TRBV24-1	CATSGRGGNEQFF	TGTGCCACCAGTGGTCGGGGAGGCAATGAGCAGTTCTTC
.	TRBJ2-3	.	TRBV7-8	CASSLNVADTQYF	TGTGCCAGCAGCTTAAATGTCGCAGATACGCAGTATTTT
.	TRBJ2-1	.	TRBV4-2	CASSQFLMSGNEQFF	TGTGCCAGCAGCCAATTCCTTATGAGTGGCAATGAGCAGTTCTTC
.	TRBJ2-1	TRBD2	TRBV6-9	CASRPPGLAGPESYNEQFF	TGTGCCAGCAGACCTCCGGGACTAGCGGGCCCCGAGTCCTACAATGAGCAGTTCTTC
once	TRBJ1-4	.	TRBV7-9	CASRRGNEKLFF	TGTGCCAGCAGACGAGGGAATGAAAAACTGTTTTTT
few	TRBJ2-7	.	TRBV12-3/TRBV12-4	CASSAGQFSYEQYF	TGTGCCAGCAGCGCCGGACAGTTTTCCTACGAGCAGTACTTC
once	TRBJ2-1	TRBD2	TRBV6-2/TRBV6-3	CASSPRGGLRNEQFF	TGTGCCAGCAGCCCGCGGGGGGGGTTGCGGAATGAGCAGTTCTTC